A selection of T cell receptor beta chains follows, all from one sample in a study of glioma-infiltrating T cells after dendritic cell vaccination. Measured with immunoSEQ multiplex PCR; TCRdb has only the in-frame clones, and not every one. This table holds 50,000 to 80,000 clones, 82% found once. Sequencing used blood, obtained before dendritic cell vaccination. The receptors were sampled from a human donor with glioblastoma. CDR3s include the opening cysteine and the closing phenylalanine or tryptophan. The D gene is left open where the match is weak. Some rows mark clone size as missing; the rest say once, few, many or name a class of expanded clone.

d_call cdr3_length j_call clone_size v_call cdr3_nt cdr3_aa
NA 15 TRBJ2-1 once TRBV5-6 TGTGCCAGCAGCTTGGGTCGGGGTCCTTACAATGAGCAGTTCTTC CASSLGRGPYNEQFF
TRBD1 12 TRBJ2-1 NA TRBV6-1 TGTGCCAGCAGAGTGACAGGGGACGAGCAGTTCTTC CASRVTGDEQFF
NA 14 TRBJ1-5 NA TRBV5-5 TGTGCCAGCAGCTTGTCTAGTAGCAATCAGCCCCAGCATTTT CASSLSSSNQPQHF
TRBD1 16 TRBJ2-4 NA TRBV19 TGTGCCAGTAGCTTAGGGGGCGCCCCGGGCAAAAACATTCAGTACTTC CASSLGGAPGKNIQYF
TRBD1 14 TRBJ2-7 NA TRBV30 TGTGCCTGGAGTTTTGGACAGGGCGCCTACGAGCAGTACTTC CAWSFGQGAYEQYF
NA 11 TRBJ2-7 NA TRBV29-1 TGCAGCGTTGAGGACAGTCTCGAGCAGTACTTC CSVEDSLEQYF
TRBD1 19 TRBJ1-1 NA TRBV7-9 TGTGCCAGCAGCTTCCATGATATCCGGGACAGGGGGCTAAGGACTGAAGCTTTCTTT CASSFHDIRDRGLRTEAFF
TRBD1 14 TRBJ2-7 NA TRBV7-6 TGTGCCAGCAGCCAGAGGACAGGGGGTTACGAGCAGTACTTC CASSQRTGGYEQYF
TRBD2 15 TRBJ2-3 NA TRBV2 TGTGCCAGGGGAATGACTAGCGGGGGGAGTTACACGCAGTATTTT CARGMTSGGSYTQYF
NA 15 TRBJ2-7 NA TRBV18 TGTGCCAGCTCACAGACAGGAGAATCCTCCTACGAGCAGTACTTC CASSQTGESSYEQYF
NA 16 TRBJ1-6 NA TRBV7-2 TGTGCCAGCAGCTCCCCTTTGAGCTCCTATAATTCACCCCTCCACTTT CASSSPLSSYNSPLHF
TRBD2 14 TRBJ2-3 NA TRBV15 TGTGCCACCAGCATTAGCGGGGGTGCAGATACGCAGTATTTT CATSISGGADTQYF
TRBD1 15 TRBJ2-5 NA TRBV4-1 TGCGCCAGCAGCCCGAGACAGGGTCCATTGGAGACCCAGTACTTC CASSPRQGPLETQYF
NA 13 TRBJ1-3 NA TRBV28 TGTGCCAGCAGCCTTATCTCTGGAAACACCATATATTTT CASSLISGNTIYF
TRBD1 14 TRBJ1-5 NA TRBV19 TGTGCCAGTAGTACGGACAGGATTAATCAGCCCCAGCATTTT CASSTDRINQPQHF
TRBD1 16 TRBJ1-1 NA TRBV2 TGTGCCAGCAGAGAGGGGACAGGGGAGATGAACACTGAAGCTTTCTTT CASREGTGEMNTEAFF
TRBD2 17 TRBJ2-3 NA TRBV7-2 TGTGCCAGCAGCCTGGGACTAGCGGGGGGGACTTCAGATACGCAGTATTTT CASSLGLAGGTSDTQYF
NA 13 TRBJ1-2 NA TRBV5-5 TGTGCCAGCAGCTTACAGGAGTCCTATGGCTACACCTTC CASSLQESYGYTF
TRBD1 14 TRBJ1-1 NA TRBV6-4 TGTGCCACCAGGAAGACAGGGGGCCACACTGAAGCTTTCTTT CATRKTGGHTEAFF
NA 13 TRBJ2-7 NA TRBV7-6 TGTGCCAGCAGCCTAGGAGTCGGCTACGAGCAGTACTTC CASSLGVGYEQYF
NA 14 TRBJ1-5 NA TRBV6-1 TGTGCCAGCAGTGGCGCGCATAGCAATCAGCCCCAGCATTTT CASSGAHSNQPQHF
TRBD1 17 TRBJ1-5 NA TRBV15 TGTGCCACCAGCAGCGAGAGACAGGGGAGGCCCAATCAGCCCCAGCATTTT CATSSERQGRPNQPQHF
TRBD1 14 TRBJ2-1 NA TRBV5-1 TGCGCCAGCAGCACGCCGGACAGGGCCGAAGGGCAGTTCTTC CASSTPDRAEGQFF
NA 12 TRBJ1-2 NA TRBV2 TGTGCCAGCAGTGGATACAGCTACGACTACACCTTC CASSGYSYDYTF
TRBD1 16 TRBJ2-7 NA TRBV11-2 TGTGCCAGCAGCTTCTCCAACGCCGGGACAGGCTACGAGCAGTACTTC CASSFSNAGTGYEQYF
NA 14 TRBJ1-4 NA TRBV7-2 TGTGCCAGCAGCTCCCAACACCATAATGAAAAACTGTTTTTT CASSSQHHNEKLFF
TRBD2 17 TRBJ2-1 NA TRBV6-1 TGTGCCAGCAGTGAGGGCCTTATGCGGGGGGGCTGGGATGAGCAGTTCTTC CASSEGLMRGGWDEQFF
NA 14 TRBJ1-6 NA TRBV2 TGTGCCAGCGATGGCAGCTCCTATAATTCACCCCTCCACTTT CASDGSSYNSPLHF
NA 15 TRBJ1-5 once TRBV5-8 TGTGCCAGCAGCCCAACTCTCGCGCGGGAGCAGCCCCAGCATTTT CASSPTLAREQPQHF
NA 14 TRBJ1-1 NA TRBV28 TGTGCCAGCAGTTTGGGGGGGGGTAACACTGAAGCTTTCTTT CASSLGGGNTEAFF
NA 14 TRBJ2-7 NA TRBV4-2 TGTGCCAGCAGCCAAGATCCCAGGGGTGGCGAGCGGTACTTC CASSQDPRGGERYF
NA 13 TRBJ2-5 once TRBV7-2 TGTGCCAGCAGCCCCCCCCCGCGAGAGACCCAGTACTTC CASSPPPRETQYF
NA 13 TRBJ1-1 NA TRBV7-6 TGTGCCAGCAGCTCCCCCCGAGCGGGAGAAGCTTTCTTT CASSSPRAGEAFF
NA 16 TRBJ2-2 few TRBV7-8 TGTGCCAGCAGACAAGGGGCCCGCGGTATCACCGGGGAGCTGTTTTTT CASRQGARGITGELFF
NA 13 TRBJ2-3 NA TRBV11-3 TGTGCCAGCAGCTTACGCTCCGGGGATACGCAGTATTTT CASSLRSGDTQYF
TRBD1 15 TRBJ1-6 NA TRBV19 TGTGCCAGTAGTACGGGACAGGGAGGTAATTCACCCCTCCACTTT CASSTGQGGNSPLHF
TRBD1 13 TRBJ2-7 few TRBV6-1 TGTGCCAGCCGACAGGGTCCCACCTACGAGCAGTACTTC CASRQGPTYEQYF
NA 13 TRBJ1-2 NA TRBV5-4 TGTGCCAGCAGCTTAGCACAGGCCTATGGCTACACCTTC CASSLAQAYGYTF
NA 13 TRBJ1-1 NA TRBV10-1 TGCGCCAGCAGTGTAGAGCCTTACACTGAAGCTTTCTTT CASSVEPYTEAFF
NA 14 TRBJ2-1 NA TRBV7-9 TGTGCCAGCAGCTTAGCGGGGGGACTCAATGAGCAGTTCTTC CASSLAGGLNEQFF
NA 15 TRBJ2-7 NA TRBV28 TGTGCCAGCAGTCCTCCCGGGGTACCTTCCTACGAGCAGTACTTC CASSPPGVPSYEQYF
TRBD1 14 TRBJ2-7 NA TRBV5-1 TGCGCCAGCAGCTTGGTGGGACAGGGCTACGAGCAGTACTTC CASSLVGQGYEQYF
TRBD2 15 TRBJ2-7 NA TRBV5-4 TGTGCCAGCAGCTTGGCACCTAGCGGGGTCGCCGAGCAGTACTTC CASSLAPSGVAEQYF
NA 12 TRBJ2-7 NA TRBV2 TGTGCCAGCAGACAGGCTCAATACGAGCAGTACTTC CASRQAQYEQYF
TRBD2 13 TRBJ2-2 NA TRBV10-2 TGCGCCAGCAGTGAGCGGGGGGGCGGGGAGCTGTTTTTT CASSERGGGELFF
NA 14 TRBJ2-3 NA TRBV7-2 TGTGCCAGCAGCCGAGACGCGGGCTCAGATACGCAGTATTTT CASSRDAGSDTQYF
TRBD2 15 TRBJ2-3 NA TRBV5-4 TGTGCCAGCAGCATCACCGGGACTAGCGGGGACCTAGGTCCTTTT CASSITGTSGDLGPF
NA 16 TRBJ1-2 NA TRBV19 TGTGCCAGTAGTATCAATTTGGTCAGTCCTAACTATGGCTACACCTTC CASSINLVSPNYGYTF